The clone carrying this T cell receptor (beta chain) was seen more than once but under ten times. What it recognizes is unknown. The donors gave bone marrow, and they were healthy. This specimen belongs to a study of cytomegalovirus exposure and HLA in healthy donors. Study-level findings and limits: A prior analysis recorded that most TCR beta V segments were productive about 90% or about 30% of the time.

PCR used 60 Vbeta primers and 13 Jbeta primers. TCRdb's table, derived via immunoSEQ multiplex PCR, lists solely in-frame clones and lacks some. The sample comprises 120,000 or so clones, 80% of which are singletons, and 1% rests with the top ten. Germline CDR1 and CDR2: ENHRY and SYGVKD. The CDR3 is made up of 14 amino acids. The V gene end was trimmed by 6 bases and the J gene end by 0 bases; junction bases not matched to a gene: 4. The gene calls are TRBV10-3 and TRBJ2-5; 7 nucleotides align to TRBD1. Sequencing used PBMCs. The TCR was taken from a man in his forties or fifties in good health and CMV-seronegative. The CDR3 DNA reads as TGTGCCATCAGCGGCAGGGGGTACCAAGAGACCCAGTACTTC. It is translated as CAISGRGYQETQYF.